These T cell receptor beta chains were read from a single sample in a study of cytomegalovirus exposure and HLA in healthy donors. Produced via immunoSEQ multiplex PCR; TCRdb's table is partial and in-frame only. The repertoire holds roughly 200,000 clones, with 75% to 85% as singletons. The specimen was PBMCs. The receptors shown here come from a woman aged 45-59 years in good health and CMV-seronegative. CDR3s include the opening cysteine and the closing phenylalanine or tryptophan.

v_gene	j_gene	CDR3aa
TRBV27	TRBJ1-3	CASSSSRQGNTIYF
TRBV27	TRBJ1-2	CASRVSNSYGYTF
TRBV14	TRBJ1-1	CASSRITGPEAFF
TRBV6-1	TRBJ2-7	CASNPSAGGLGEQYF
TRBV4-1	TRBJ1-3	CASSQDRKGNSGNTIYF
TRBV27	TRBJ2-4	CASSPLLAGGLDPIQYF
TRBV5-6	TRBJ1-6	CASSFMSGHDNSPLHF
TRBV5-1	TRBJ2-6	CASSESGPSGANVLTF
TRBV6-5	TRBJ1-2	CASSPHFNYGYTF
TRBV9	TRBJ1-1	CASSVVYSSPTEAFF
TRBV29-1	TRBJ1-2	CSALSYGYTF
TRBV4-2	TRBJ1-2	CASSHGQVNYGYTF
TRBV13	TRBJ2-3	CASSLGQGTDTQYF
TRBV6-1	TRBJ2-5	CASSAAPGETQYF
TRBV5-4	TRBJ2-4	CASSLTGTGKNIQYF
TRBV28	TRBJ2-4	CASSLSVGQLAKNIQYF
TRBV7-9	TRBJ1-2	CASSQTGQGVRDTF
TRBV6-5	TRBJ2-7	CASSRTGASYEQYF
TRBV5-1	TRBJ2-5	CASSLSGGVVKTQYF